A selection of T cell receptor beta chains follows, all from one sample in a study of blood T cell repertoires in COVID-19. Sequencing was performed with immunoSEQ multiplex PCR; in TCRdb, only in-frame clones are kept and a portion is missing. This sample has 120,000 or so clones, with approximately 90% found just once. The sample comprised peripheral blood. These receptors were obtained from a human donor in a cohort sampled during active COVID-19. The CDR3 runs from the conserved cysteine through the conserved F or W. A D gene is named only where the DNA matches it firmly. Rows give clone size only sometimes, using once, few, many, or a class for an expanded clone.

d_call,j_call,clone_size,v_call,cdr3_nt,cdr3_aa
-,TRBJ2-7,-,TRBV5-6,TGTGCCAGCAGCTTCTTGTACGAGCAGTACTTC,CASSFLYEQYF
-,TRBJ2-5,-,TRBV10-2,TGCGCCAGCAGCCCTCGGAGGGGTCTCCGGGAGACCCAGTACTTC,CASSPRRGLRETQYF
-,TRBJ1-5,-,TRBV11-3,TGTGCCAGCAGCTTAGGGGGGCGGGGGGCTAGACAGCCCCAGCATTTT,CASSLGGRGARQPQHF
-,TRBJ1-4,-,TRBV6-5,TGTGCCAGCAGAGGAATTTCCCAGGGAAAACTGTTTTTT,CASRGISQGKLFF
-,TRBJ2-3,-,TRBV7-2,TGTGCCAGCAGCTTAGTTGTTGCGGGGACAGATACGCAGTATTTT,CASSLVVAGTDTQYF
-,TRBJ2-3,-,TRBV7-9,TGTGCCAGCAGCGACCTGGTGGGGGCGCTGGGAGATACGCAGTATTTT,CASSDLVGALGDTQYF
-,TRBJ1-3,-,TRBV5-1,TGCGCCAGCAGCTTGGTGGTTGTCGGGAGCTCTGGAAACACCATATATTTT,CASSLVVVGSSGNTIYF
TRBD1,TRBJ1-1,-,TRBV2,TGTGCCAGCCCCAGGGGGGAACGGAACACTGAAGCTTTCTTT,CASPRGERNTEAFF
-,TRBJ2-6,-,TRBV29-1,TGCAGCGTTGAAGGAGGGCTCGGGGCCAACGTCCTGACTTTC,CSVEGGLGANVLTF
-,TRBJ2-7,-,TRBV5-1,TGCGCCAGCAGCTCGGACAGCTCCTACGAGCAGTACTTC,CASSSDSSYEQYF
TRBD2,TRBJ2-1,-,TRBV10-1,TGCGCCAGCAGTGAGTCGGGACTAGCGGGATACAATGAGCAGTTCTTC,CASSESGLAGYNEQFF
TRBD1,TRBJ1-6,-,TRBV3-1/TRBV3-2,TGTGCCAGCAGCCTGCGGGACAGTAATTCACCCCTCCACTTT,CASSLRDSNSPLHF
TRBD2,TRBJ2-1,-,TRBV3-1/TRBV3-2,TGTGCCAGCAGCCCCAGACTAAGCGGGAAGTACAATGAGCAGTTCTTC,CASSPRLSGKYNEQFF
-,TRBJ1-6,-,TRBV27,TGTGCCAGCAGAGAGTTGGTGGGGGCCGGATCTCCTAGGGAGAATTCACCCCTCCACTTT,CASRELVGAGSPRENSPLHF
TRBD1,TRBJ2-3,-,TRBV7-9,TGTGCCAGCGGACAGGGGGCATCCCCTAGCACAGATACGCAGTATTTT,CASGQGASPSTDTQYF
TRBD1,TRBJ2-1,-,TRBV6-5,TGTGCCAGCAGTTACCCATCGGGACAGGGGGCGAGTGAGCAGTTCTTC,CASSYPSGQGASEQFF
-,TRBJ2-1,once,TRBV11-2,TGTGCCAGCAGCTTCGCGGGCCTCTCCTACAATGAGCAGTTCTTC,CASSFAGLSYNEQFF
-,TRBJ2-1,-,TRBV2,TGTGCCAGCAGTAGACTTCACAATGAGCAGTTCTTC,CASSRLHNEQFF
TRBD1,TRBJ2-5,-,TRBV19,TGTGCCAGTGCAGACCTGACAGGGATTGGAGAGACCCAGTACTTC,CASADLTGIGETQYF
TRBD2,TRBJ2-4,-,TRBV11-2,TGTGCCAGCAGCTTTGGGACTAGCGGGGGGCTAGCCAAAAACATTCAGTACTTC,CASSFGTSGGLAKNIQYF
-,TRBJ2-5,-,TRBV7-8,TGTGCCAGCAGCTTAAGAAAACAACCTCAACCACCTCAAGAGACCCAGTACTTC,CASSLRKQPQPPQETQYF
-,TRBJ2-2,-,TRBV29-1,TGCAGCGTTGAAGATGGTGCAGGGTTGGGAACCGGGGAGCTGTTTTTT,CSVEDGAGLGTGELFF
TRBD1,TRBJ1-3,-,TRBV5-1,TGCGCCAGCAGCTTGGGACAGGGGCGAAACACCATATATTTT,CASSLGQGRNTIYF
-,TRBJ1-3,-,TRBV18,TGTGCCAGCTCAGCTCGCGACTCTGGAAACACCATATATTTT,CASSARDSGNTIYF
TRBD2,TRBJ2-2,-,TRBV11-2,TGTGCCAGCAGCTTAGAACGGGGGGGCGTCACCGGGGAGCTGTTTTTT,CASSLERGGVTGELFF
-,TRBJ1-5,-,TRBV4-1,TGCGCCAGCAGCCCATACAGGAATCAGCCCCAGCATTTT,CASSPYRNQPQHF
-,TRBJ1-2,few,TRBV5-5,TGTGCCAGCAGCCCGGGACACAACTATGGCTACACCTTC,CASSPGHNYGYTF
-,TRBJ2-7,-,TRBV7-9,TGTGCCAGCAGCTTATATTCGTCCTACGAGCAGTACTTC,CASSLYSSYEQYF
TRBD2,TRBJ2-7,-,TRBV4-1,TGCGCCAGCAGCTCAGCGGTAGCGGGGGCTAGCTCCTACGAGCAGTACTTC,CASSSAVAGASSYEQYF
-,TRBJ2-3,once,TRBV6-6,TGTGCCACCTTAGGAGCTAGCACAGATACGCAGTATTTT,CATLGASTDTQYF
-,TRBJ1-1,-,TRBV5-1,TGCGCCAGCAGCTTGGTTGGTGCGGGGGGCACTGAAGCTTTCTTT,CASSLVGAGGTEAFF
TRBD1,TRBJ2-7,-,TRBV7-8,TGTGCCAGCAGTAGCCGGACAGGTGTGGGAGAGCAGTACTTC,CASSSRTGVGEQYF
-,TRBJ2-7,-,TRBV13,TGTGCCAGCAGCTTGGGGAGCTCCTACGAGCAGTACTTC,CASSLGSSYEQYF
TRBD2,TRBJ2-2,-,TRBV7-9,TGTGCCAGCAGAGCGGGGTTGAACACCGGGGAGCTGTTTTTT,CASRAGLNTGELFF
TRBD1,TRBJ2-2,-,TRBV7-6,TGTGCCAGCAGCCAGAGGACAGGCCTAAACACCGGGGAGCTGTTTTTT,CASSQRTGLNTGELFF
-,TRBJ2-2,-,TRBV4-1,TGCGCCAGCAGCCAGTCCCCGGTGGTCAACACCGGGGAGCTGTTTTTT,CASSQSPVVNTGELFF
TRBD1,TRBJ2-1,-,TRBV6-5,TGTGCCAGCAGCGTAGACAGGGGTGCCTACAATGAGCAGTTCTTC,CASSVDRGAYNEQFF
-,TRBJ2-1,-,TRBV19,TGTGCCAGTAGTATAGATTACGGGTATTCCTACAATGAGCAGTTCTTC,CASSIDYGYSYNEQFF
-,TRBJ2-7,-,TRBV2,TGTGCCAGCAGACAGGGTGGGTTCTACGAGCAGTACTTC,CASRQGGFYEQYF
TRBD1,TRBJ2-7,many,TRBV4-1,TGCGCCAGCAGCCAAGAAGGACAGGGAATATACGAGCAGTACTTC,CASSQEGQGIYEQYF
TRBD1,TRBJ1-1,-,TRBV10-2,TGCGCCAGCAGTGGGGCAACAGGGGCTGAAGCTTTCTTT,CASSGATGAEAFF
-,TRBJ1-5,once,TRBV19,TGTGCCAGTAGCCGGGTCCCCGATCAGCCCCAGCATTTT,CASSRVPDQPQHF
TRBD2,TRBJ2-1,once,TRBV7-6,TGTGCCAGCAGCTCATCCAGCGGGGGGGCCTCTCATGAGCAGTTCTTC,CASSSSSGGASHEQFF
-,TRBJ2-7,few,TRBV6-6,TGTGCCAGCAGTCCCCTCGGCAGGGGCCACGAGCAGTACTTC,CASSPLGRGHEQYF
TRBD2,TRBJ2-5,once,TRBV5-4,TGTGCCAGCAGCCTACCTAGCGGGGGGGCCGAGAAGACCCAGTACTTC,CASSLPSGGAEKTQYF
TRBD1,TRBJ2-7,-,TRBV6-4,TGTGCAAAAAACCCCGGGACAGGTTCCTACGAGCAGTACTTC,CAKNPGTGSYEQYF
-,TRBJ2-3,-,TRBV6-5,TGTGCCAGCGGGCGTAGAGGGGATACGCAGTATTTT,CASGRRGDTQYF
-,TRBJ1-3,-,TRBV29-1,TGCAGCGTTCACCGCCTCGACAGATCTGGAAACACCATATATTTT,CSVHRLDRSGNTIYF
-,TRBJ1-4,-,TRBV6-5,TGTGCCAGCAGTTACAGGGGAAAACTGTTTTTT,CASSYRGKLFF
-,TRBJ2-5,-,TRBV11-3,TGTGCCAGCAGCTTAGCTAACCAAGAGACCCAGTACTTC,CASSLANQETQYF